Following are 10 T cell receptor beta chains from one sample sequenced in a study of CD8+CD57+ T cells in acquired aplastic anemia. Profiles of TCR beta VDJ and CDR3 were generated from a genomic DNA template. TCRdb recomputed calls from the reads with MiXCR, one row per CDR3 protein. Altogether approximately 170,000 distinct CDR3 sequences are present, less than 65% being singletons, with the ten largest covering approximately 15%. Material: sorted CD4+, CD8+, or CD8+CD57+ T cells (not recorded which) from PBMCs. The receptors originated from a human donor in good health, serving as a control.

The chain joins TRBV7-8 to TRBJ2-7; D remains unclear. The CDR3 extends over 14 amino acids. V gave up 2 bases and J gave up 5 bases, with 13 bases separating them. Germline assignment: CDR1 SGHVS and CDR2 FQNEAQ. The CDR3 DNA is TGTGCCAGCAGCTTACGGAAAGGGAATCACGAGCAGTACTTC. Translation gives CASSLRKGNHEQYF.

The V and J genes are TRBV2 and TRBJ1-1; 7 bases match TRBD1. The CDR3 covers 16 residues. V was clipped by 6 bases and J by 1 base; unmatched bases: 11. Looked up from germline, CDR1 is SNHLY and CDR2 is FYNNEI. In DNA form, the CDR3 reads TGTGCCAGCAGAGATACCGGGGGACAGTCGAACACTGAAGCTTTCTTT. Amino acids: CASRDTGGQSNTEAFF. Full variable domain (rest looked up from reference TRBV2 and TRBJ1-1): EPEVTQTPSHQVTQMGQEVILRCVPISNHLYFYWYRQILGQKVEFLVSFYNNEISEKSEIFDDQFSVERPDGSNFTLKIRSTKLEDSAMYFCASRDTGGQSNTEAFFGQGTRLTVV.

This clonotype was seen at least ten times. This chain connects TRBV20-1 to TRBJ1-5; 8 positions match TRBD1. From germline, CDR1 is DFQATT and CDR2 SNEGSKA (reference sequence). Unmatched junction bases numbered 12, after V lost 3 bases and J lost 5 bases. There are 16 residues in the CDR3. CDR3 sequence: CSASQGAGTGDQPQHF. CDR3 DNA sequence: TGCAGTGCTAGTCAGGGTGCAGGGACAGGCGATCAGCCCCAGCATTTT.

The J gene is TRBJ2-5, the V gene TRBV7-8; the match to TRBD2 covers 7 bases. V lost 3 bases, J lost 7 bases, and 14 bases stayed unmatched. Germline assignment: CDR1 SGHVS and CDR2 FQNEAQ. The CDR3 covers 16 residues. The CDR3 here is CASSLAGVVIGGTQYF. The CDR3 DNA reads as TGTGCCAGCAGCTTGGCGGGGGTGGTAATCGGAGGGACCCAGTACTTC.

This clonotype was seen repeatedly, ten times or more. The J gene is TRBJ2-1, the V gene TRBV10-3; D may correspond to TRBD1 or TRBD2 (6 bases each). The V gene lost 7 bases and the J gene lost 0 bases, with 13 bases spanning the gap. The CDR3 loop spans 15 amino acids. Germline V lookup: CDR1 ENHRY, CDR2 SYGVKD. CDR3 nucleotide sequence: TGTGCCATCAACGGGGGCCCACGCTCCTACAATGAGCAGTTCTTC. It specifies CAINGGPRSYNEQFF.

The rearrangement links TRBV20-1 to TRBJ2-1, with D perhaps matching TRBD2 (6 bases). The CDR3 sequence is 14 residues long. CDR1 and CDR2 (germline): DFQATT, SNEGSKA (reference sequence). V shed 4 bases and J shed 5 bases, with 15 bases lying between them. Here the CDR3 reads CSAKRRGWNNEQFF. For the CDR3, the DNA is TGCAGTGCTAAACGGCGGGGCTGGAACAATGAGCAGTTCTTC.

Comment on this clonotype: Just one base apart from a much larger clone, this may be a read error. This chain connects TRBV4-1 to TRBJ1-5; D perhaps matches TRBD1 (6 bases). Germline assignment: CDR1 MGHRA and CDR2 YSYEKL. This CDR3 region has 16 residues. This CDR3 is CASSQRTQGLSQSQHF. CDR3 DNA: TGCGCCAGCAGCCAACGCACACAGGGTCTGTCTCAGTCCCAGCATTTT.

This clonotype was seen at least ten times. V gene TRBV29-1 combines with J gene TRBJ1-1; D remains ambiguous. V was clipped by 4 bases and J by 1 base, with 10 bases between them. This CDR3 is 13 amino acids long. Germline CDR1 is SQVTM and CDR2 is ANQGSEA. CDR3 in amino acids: CSVARAENTEAFF. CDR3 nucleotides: TGCAGCGTTGCTCGGGCAGAGAACACTGAAGCTTTCTTT.

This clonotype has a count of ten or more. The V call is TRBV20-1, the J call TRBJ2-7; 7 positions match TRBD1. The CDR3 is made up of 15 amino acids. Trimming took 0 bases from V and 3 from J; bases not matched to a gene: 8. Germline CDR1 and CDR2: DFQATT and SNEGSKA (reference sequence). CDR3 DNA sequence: TGCAGTGCTAGAGATGAGGGAAGGGGGCACTACGAGCAGTACTTC. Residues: CSARDEGRGHYEQYF.

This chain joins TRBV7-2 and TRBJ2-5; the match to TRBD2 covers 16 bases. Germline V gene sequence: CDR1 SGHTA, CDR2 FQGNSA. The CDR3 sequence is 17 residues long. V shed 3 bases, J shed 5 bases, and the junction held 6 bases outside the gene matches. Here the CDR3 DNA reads TGTGCCAGCAGCTTGGGGGGGACTAGCGGGGGGGGGGAGACCCAGTACTTC. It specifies CASSLGGTSGGGETQYF.